The 10 T cell receptor beta chains given below trace back to one sample, sequenced in a study of blood T cell repertoires in COVID-19. Libraries were prepared by immunoSEQ multiplex PCR; TCRdb keeps only in-frame clonotypes and omits some of them. The sample carries a few hundred thousand clones, more than 75% recorded once. The sample consisted of peripheral blood. The receptors stem from a man aged 35 to 55 who had recovered from COVID-19.

A single count supports this clone. The chain is built from TRBV7-2 and TRBJ2-1, with D possibly matching TRBD1 (6 bases). Trimming pared 7 bases from V and 2 bases from J, leaving 15 bases between. Germline CDR1 SGHTA, CDR2 FQGNSA. This CDR3 is built from 15 residues. The CDR3 region is CASMPFGGPYNEQFF. The DNA for the CDR3 is TGTGCCAGCATGCCTTTTGGGGGCCCCTACAATGAGCAGTTCTTC.

The chain links TRBV11-2 to TRBJ2-5, with TRBD2 matching 16 bases. Germline V lookup: CDR1 SGHAT, CDR2 FQNNGV. V shed 5 bases, J shed 5 bases, and the junction held 8 bases outside the gene matches. This CDR3 region has 17 residues. CDR3 DNA: TGTGCCAGCAGCCTCGGGACTAGCGGGAGGGCCGCCGAGACCCAGTACTTC. It codes for CASSLGTSGRAAETQYF.

The CDR3 is CASSPSSDTQYF. The DNA of the CDR3 is TGTGCCAGCAGCCCTTCTTCAGATACGCAGTATTTT. The chain carries TRBV12-3 or TRBV12-4 and TRBJ2-3, with D unclear. The CDR3 loop spans 12 amino acids. V dropped 6 bases and J dropped 4 bases, with 8 bases sitting between them.

V gene TRBV9 combines with J gene TRBJ2-2; D uncertain. Trimming removed 2 bases at V and 0 bases at J, with 5 bases between. This CDR3 is built from 14 residues. CDR1 is SGDLS and CDR2 is YYNGEE in the germline V gene. The CDR3 spells CASSVLANTGELFF. The CDR3 DNA reads as TGTGCCAGCAGCGTTTTAGCGAACACCGGGGAGCTGTTTTTT.

V is TRBV15 and J is TRBJ1-2; D might be TRBD1 (6 bases). CDR3 length: 15 residues. Germline V gene sequence: CDR1 LNHNV, CDR2 YYDKDF (reference sequence). With 3 bases removed from V and 0 bases from J, the gap between germline ends came to 11 bases. Written as DNA, the CDR3 is TGTGCCACCAGCAGGGCAGGGGCCCCTAACTATGGCTACACCTTC. This codes for CATSRAGAPNYGYTF.

The CDR3 loop is CASSQQGVGQYF. CDR3 DNA sequence: TGTGCCAGCAGCCAACAGGGGGTCGGGCAGTACTTC. The genes are TRBV11-1 and TRBJ2-7, with TRBD1 matching 8 bases. This CDR3 region has 12 residues. Germline-derived CDR1 and CDR2 are SGHAT and FQDESV (reference sequence). V lost 5 bases and J lost 9; bases outside the gene matches: 6.

Written as DNA, the CDR3 is TGTGCCAGCAGCTTAGACACTAGAGCAGATACGCAGTATTTT. Translation: CASSLDTRADTQYF. The chain recombines TRBV7-9 with TRBJ2-3, with TRBD2 as a possible D gene (5 bases). CDR1 and CDR2 (germline): SEHNR, FQNEAQ (reference sequence). The length of the CDR3 is 14 residues. The ends were cut back, 1 base at V and 4 bases at J, with 9 bases in the middle.

This chain connects TRBV7-9 to TRBJ2-7; 9 bases agree with TRBD2. Per germline, CDR1 SEHNR and CDR2 FQNEAQ (reference sequence). The CDR3 extends over 15 amino acids. V lost 1 base and J lost 5; bases outside the gene matches: 6. The chain's CDR3 is CASSLELLAGDEQYF. The CDR3 nucleotides are TGTGCCAGCAGCTTAGAACTACTAGCGGGTGACGAGCAGTACTTC.

The chain is built from TRBV7-6 and TRBJ1-2, with D possibly matching TRBD1 (6 bases). Per the germline V gene, CDR1 is SGHVS and CDR2 is FNYEAQ. The CDR3 loop spans 15 amino acids. The V gene lost 5 bases and the J gene lost 6 bases, with 19 bases spanning the gap. The CDR3 coding sequence is TGTGCCAGCAGCCTACCCTGGGGGGGGCGTGATGGCTACACCTTC. Residues: CASSLPWGGRDGYTF.

The rearrangement links TRBV18 to TRBJ2-7; tentatively, D is TRBD1 (5 bases). CDR3 length: 15 amino acids. V lost 2 bases and J lost 6, with 17 bases in between. Germline V gives CDR1 KGHSH, CDR2 LQKENI. CDR3 sequence reads: CASSPFKDMAPEQYF. The CDR3 DNA reads as TGTGCCAGCTCACCATTCAAGGACATGGCTCCCGAGCAGTACTTC.